The 30 T cell receptor beta chains in this list originate from one sample, sequenced in a study of shared clonotypes between healthy human individuals (TCRdb year 2020). Libraries were made using the immunoSEQ multiplex PCR assay. The clones in this table, taken by TCRdb from immuneACCESS, are in-frame only. Not every clone is retained; where verified, under half of the shortfall comes from an unresolved V gene, and the cause of the rest is unknown. The sample table shows millions of clones, and 85% to 95% are seen once. About 1.1% of the sample is taken by the ten largest. CD8 naive samples were CD45RO-negative cells positively selected for CCR7, giving a CD45RA+CCR7+ population that excluded TemRA cells. The specimen was naive CD8+ T cells sorted from blood. Per the publication, the cell subset or site label means: CD45RA+CCR7+. The source is a man aged 18 to 29 in good health.

This chain joins TRBV4-1 and TRBJ2-1; 12 positions agree with TRBD2. This CDR3 spans 15 amino acids. V lost 4 bases to trimming and J lost 4 bases; unmatched junction nucleotides: 2. Germline V gene sequence: CDR1 MGHRA, CDR2 YSYEKL. DNA for the CDR3: TGCGCCAGCAGCCGGACTAGCGGGACGTACAATGAGCAGTTCTTC. Its translation is CASSRTSGTYNEQFF.

This rearrangement joins TRBV4-1 to TRBJ1-5; unclear D gene. Between the trimmed V and J ends, which lost 1 base and 4 bases, there was a span of 11 bases. Germline V gives CDR1 MGHRA, CDR2 YSYEKL. CDR3 size: 15 residues. The CDR3 DNA sequence: TGCGCCAGCAGCCAAGTGGGTGGGGAGAATCAGCCCCAGCATTTT. This gives the protein CASSQVGGENQPQHF.

For this clone: At the DNA level, this CDR3 is encoded by other sequences in the same sample as well. The chain carries TRBV5-6 and TRBJ2-1, with unresolved D. Germline CDR1 SGHDT, CDR2 YYEEEE. V was trimmed by 0 bases and J by 4 bases, leaving 5 bases between them. The CDR3 spans 13 residues. CDR3 nucleotides: TGTGCCAGCAGCTTGGCTAGTTACAATGAGCAGTTCTTC. Protein sequence: CASSLASYNEQFF.

V and J are TRBV5-4 and TRBJ2-7; D not resolved. The germline gives CDR1 SGHNT, CDR2 YYREEE (reference sequence). The CDR3 spans 13 residues. V dropped 4 bases and J dropped 6 bases, with 14 bases sitting between them. CDR3 in amino acids: CASSPTAGGEQYF. The CDR3 region has the DNA TGTGCCAGCAGCCCAACTGCAGGCGGCGAGCAGTACTTC.

The rearrangement links TRBV27 to TRBJ2-2; 11 bases align to TRBD2. Trimming removed 6 bases from V and 1 base from J; junction bases left unmatched: 4. The CDR3 runs 16 residues. Germline V gene data show CDR1 as MNHEY and CDR2 as SMNVEV (reference sequence). CDR3: CASSYLAGGNTGELFF. The CDR3 region has the DNA TGTGCCAGCAGCTACCTAGCGGGAGGGAACACCGGGGAGCTGTTTTTT.

The chain uses TRBV10-1 and TRBJ2-1; TRBD2 agrees at 9 bases. The V gene end was trimmed by 5 bases and the J gene end by 7 bases; junction bases not matched to a gene: 6. Germline V gives CDR1 WNHNN, CDR2 SYGVQD (reference sequence). The CDR3 contains 14 residues. The CDR3 here is CASSPSGGLNEQFF. In nucleotides, the CDR3 is TGCGCCAGCAGTCCGAGCGGGGGGCTAAATGAGCAGTTCTTC.

The chain couples TRBV7-9 to TRBJ2-2; no reliable D call. Germline V gene data show CDR1 as SEHNR and CDR2 as FQNEAQ (reference sequence). V lost 1 base and J 4 bases, leaving 10 bases between the germline ends. The CDR3 consists of 15 residues. CDR3 DNA: TGTGCCAGCAGCTTAGTGGTCCCCATCACCGGGGAGCTGTTTTTT. Residues: CASSLVVPITGELFF.

The chain is built from TRBV4-1 and TRBJ1-4; a possible D gene is TRBD1 (5 bases). Germline V CDR1 and CDR2: MGHRA, YSYEKL. Trimming removed 0 bases from V and 0 bases from J, with 11 bases in between. The CDR3 has 17 amino acids. DNA of the CDR3: TGCGCCAGCAGCCAAGAGGACACGGACACAACTAATGAAAAACTGTTTTTT. The encoded protein is CASSQEDTDTTNEKLFF.

The CDR3: CASSDPYETYNEQFF. The DNA of the CDR3 is TGTGCCAGTAGTGACCCTTATGAAACCTACAATGAGCAGTTCTTC. The V gene is TRBV19, the J gene TRBJ2-1; D is unclear. This CDR3 region has 15 residues. V dropped 5 bases and J dropped 2 bases, with 13 bases sitting between them. CDR1 LNHDA and CDR2 SQIVND come from the germline V gene (reference sequence).

V gene TRBV5-6 combines with J gene TRBJ2-7; 8 bases map to TRBD1. The CDR3 runs to 15 residues. Trimming at V came to 0 bases and at J to 1 base, leaving 3 bases not matched to a gene. Germline V CDR1 and CDR2: SGHDT, YYEEEE. The CDR3 region has the DNA TGTGCCAGCAGCTTGGCAAGGGACAGGTCCTACGAGCAGTACTTC. Translated, it gives CASSLARDRSYEQYF.

The chain combines TRBV2 with TRBJ2-1; the D is unclear. The V gene's germline CDR1 is SNHLY and CDR2 FYNNEI. The CDR3 runs to 11 residues. V gave up 6 bases and J gave up 9 bases, with 9 bases separating them. CDR3 protein: CASRDKVEQFF. The CDR3, as DNA: TGTGCCAGCAGGGATAAAGTTGAGCAGTTCTTC.

J is TRBJ1-4 and V is TRBV7-9, with D perhaps TRBD1 (5 bases). The germline V gene has CDR1 SEHNR and CDR2 FQNEAQ (reference sequence). This CDR3 is 16 amino acids long. V was clipped by 2 bases and J by 6 bases, with 16 bases between them. For the CDR3, the DNA is TGTGCCAGCAGCTTACTCTCGATAGGGGAGGATGAAAAACTGTTTTTT. Residues: CASSLLSIGEDEKLFF.

This clone was detected once. The chain couples TRBV7-9 to TRBJ1-2; D gene uncertain. The CDR3 is 16 amino acids. The V end lost 10 bases, the J end lost 1 base, and 22 bases lay between the germline ends. Per germline, CDR1 SEHNR and CDR2 FQNEAQ (reference sequence). As DNA, the CDR3 is TGTGCCACCCCCGTGGGCGGAAACCCTTATAACTATGGCTACACCTTC. It encodes CATPVGGNPYNYGYTF. Combining the CDR3 with reference TRBV7-9 and TRBJ1-2 gives the whole variable domain DTGVSQNPRHKITKRGQNVTFRCDPISEHNRLYWYRQTLGQGPEFLTYFQNEAQLEKSRLLSDRFSAERPKGSFSTLEIQRTEQGDSAMYLCATPVGGNPYNYGYTFGSGTRLTVV.

The CDR3 DNA reads as TGTGCCAGCACCCTTTTCGGCCTTGAAGCTTTCTTT. It codes for CASTLFGLEAFF. V usage is TRBV7-9 and J usage is TRBJ1-1, with D unclear. Trimming took off 7 bases at V and 7 bases at J, with 13 bases between the two ends. This CDR3 is built from 12 residues. CDR1 SEHNR and CDR2 FQNEAQ come from the germline V gene (reference sequence).

The chain joins TRBV19 to TRBJ2-2, with no clear D. The V and J ends lost 8 bases and 1 base respectively, with 8 bases between them. Germline V gene sequence: CDR1 LNHDA, CDR2 SQIVND (reference sequence). CDR3 length: 13 amino acids. Here the CDR3 reads CASSDLNTGELFF. The CDR3 DNA reads TGTGCCAGTTCAGACCTGAACACCGGGGAGCTGTTTTTT.

This clone was counted a single time. The rearrangement joins TRBV13 to TRBJ2-7; no clear D gene. Germline CDR1 reads PRHDT; CDR2 reads FYEKMQ (reference sequence). This CDR3 is 14 amino acids long. Trimming removed 1 base at V and 2 bases at J, with 9 bases between. CDR3 in amino acids: CASSLEGNAYEQYF. The CDR3 DNA sequence: TGTGCCAGCAGCTTAGAAGGTAATGCCTACGAGCAGTACTTC.

The rearrangement joins TRBV2 to TRBJ1-3, with 9 bases identical to TRBD1. Germline V CDR1 and CDR2: SNHLY, FYNNEI. This CDR3 is 11 amino acids long. Trimming at V came to 10 bases and at J to 11 bases, leaving 6 bases not matched to a gene. CDR3 bases: TGTGCCAACCGGACAGGGGACGCCATATATTTT. This gives the protein CANRTGDAIYF.

V is TRBV5-6 and J is TRBJ2-3; 8 bases line up with TRBD2. Germline CDR1 and CDR2: SGHDT and YYEEEE. The V gene end was trimmed by 4 bases and the J gene end by 2 bases; junction bases not matched to a gene: 3. The CDR3 loop spans 14 amino acids. As DNA, the CDR3 is TGTGCCAGCAGCGCGGGACTAGTCACAGATACGCAGTATTTT. This codes for CASSAGLVTDTQYF. Combining the CDR3 with reference TRBV5-6 and TRBJ2-3 gives the whole variable domain DAGVTQSPTHLIKTRGQQVTLRCSPKSGHDTVSWYQQALGQGPQFIFQYYEEEERQRGNFPDRFSGHQFPNYSSELNVNALLLGDSALYLCASSAGLVTDTQYFGPGTRLTVL.

The V and J genes are TRBV9 and TRBJ2-7; TRBD1 aligns across 7 bases. Per germline, CDR1 SGDLS and CDR2 YYNGEE. V was clipped by 0 bases and J by 4 bases; unmatched bases: 22. There are 20 residues in the CDR3. The DNA for the CDR3 is TGTGCCAGCAGCGTAGTAGGTTGGTCAGGGGGTAGGGATAGGAGGTACGAGCAGTACTTC. Its protein is CASSVVGWSGGRDRRYEQYF.

This chain links TRBV10-1 with TRBJ2-7; no reliable D call. This CDR3 has 13 amino acids. Germline V gives CDR1 WNHNN, CDR2 SYGVQD (reference sequence). V gave up 5 bases and J gave up 2 bases, with 10 bases separating them. The chain's CDR3 is CASSTNPAYEQYF. The CDR3 DNA reads as TGCGCCAGCAGTACGAATCCGGCCTACGAGCAGTACTTC.

The chain carries TRBV7-9 and TRBJ2-3; D is undetermined. The CDR3 length is 14 residues. V dropped 5 bases and J dropped 4 bases, with 13 bases sitting between them. Germline-derived CDR1 and CDR2 are SEHNR and FQNEAQ (reference sequence). The CDR3 spells CASSPGFGADTQYF. CDR3 coding DNA: TGTGCCAGCAGCCCTGGGTTCGGCGCAGATACGCAGTATTTT.

A note on this clone: A junction boundary mismatches the germline segment, possibly from a read error. The chain employs TRBV7-7 and TRBJ2-5; 8 bases are shared with TRBD2. The CDR3 spans 16 residues. In germline, CDR1 is SSHAT, CDR2 FNYEAQ (reference sequence). The CDR3 nucleotides are TGTGCTAGCAGCTTAGAAGCGGGAGTTTGGCAAGAGACCCAGTACTTC. This sequence encodes CASSLEAGVWQETQYF.

The chain combines TRBV4-1 with TRBJ1-6; D not certain. The CDR3 loop spans 13 amino acids. V lost 1 base and J lost 6, with 4 bases in between. Germline CDR1 reads MGHRA; CDR2 reads YSYEKL. The CDR3 DNA reads TGCGCCAGCAGCCAAGGGATTAATTCACCCCTCCACTTT. Protein: CASSQGINSPLHF.

This clone was seen only once. V gene TRBV5-6 combines with J gene TRBJ1-6; D is undetermined. The V gene lost 1 base and the J gene lost 13 bases, with 18 bases spanning the gap. CDR1 is SGHDT, CDR2 YYEEEE, per germline. This CDR3 has 15 residues. CDR3 amino acids: CASSLTAGVWSPLHF. DNA of the CDR3: TGTGCCAGCAGCTTGACGGCCGGGGTCTGGTCGCCCCTCCACTTT.

Turning to this clone: The identical CDR3 is also encoded by other nucleotide sequences in the sample. V usage is TRBV4-3 and J usage is TRBJ2-7; D may match TRBD1 or TRBD2 (5 bases each). The CDR3 is 14 amino acids. Germline CDR1 is LGHNA and CDR2 is YSLEER. V lost 1 base and J 1 base, leaving 8 bases between the germline ends. This CDR3 reads CASSQVEGSYEQYF. CDR3 in DNA: TGCGCCAGCAGCCAAGTTGAGGGGTCCTACGAGCAGTACTTC.

This chain uses TRBV6-5 with TRBJ2-2; the D call may be TRBD1 or TRBD2 (5 bases each). Per the germline V gene, CDR1 is MNHEY and CDR2 is SVGAGI. The CDR3 is 15 residues long. Trimming pared 6 bases from V and 5 bases from J, leaving 16 bases between. The CDR3 region is CASSLLREGTGELFF. CDR3 coding DNA: TGTGCCAGCAGCCTACTACGAGAGGGGACCGGGGAGCTGTTTTTT.

V and J are TRBV7-9 and TRBJ1-1; D is unresolved. V lost 1 base and J 11 bases, leaving 5 bases between the germline ends. From germline, CDR1 is SEHNR and CDR2 FQNEAQ (reference sequence). The CDR3 loop spans 10 amino acids. CDR3 nucleotides: TGTGCCAGCAGCTTAGAAGCGGCTTTCTTT. This translates into CASSLEAAFF.

V is TRBV7-9 and J is TRBJ2-7, with D tentatively TRBD1 (7 bases). V lost 5 bases to trimming and J lost 0 bases, with 14 bases between them. Germline CDR1 and CDR2: SEHNR and FQNEAQ (reference sequence). This CDR3 is 15 amino acids long. CDR3 sequence reads: CASSAAQGGSYEQYF. Here the CDR3 DNA reads TGTGCCAGCAGCGCCGCCCAGGGGGGCTCCTACGAGCAGTACTTC.

J is TRBJ1-5 and V is TRBV30, with a possible D match to TRBD1 (6 bases). V lost 2 bases, J lost 3 bases, and 11 bases lay in between. Germline CDR1 reads GTSNPN; CDR2 reads SVGIG (reference sequence). This CDR3 is built from 14 residues. Here the CDR3 reads CAWSLGDNNQPQHF. The CDR3, as DNA: TGTGCCTGGAGTTTGGGGGACAACAATCAGCCCCAGCATTTT.

The gene calls are TRBV5-4 and TRBJ1-1; a possible D gene is TRBD1 (5 bases). Germline V gives CDR1 SGHNT, CDR2 YYREEE (reference sequence). The CDR3 covers 16 residues. V was trimmed by 1 base and J by 5 bases, leaving 18 bases between them. This chain's CDR3 is CASSLRAGTSRTEAFF. The CDR3 nucleotides read TGTGCCAGCAGCTTGAGGGCAGGGACTTCGAGGACTGAAGCTTTCTTT.